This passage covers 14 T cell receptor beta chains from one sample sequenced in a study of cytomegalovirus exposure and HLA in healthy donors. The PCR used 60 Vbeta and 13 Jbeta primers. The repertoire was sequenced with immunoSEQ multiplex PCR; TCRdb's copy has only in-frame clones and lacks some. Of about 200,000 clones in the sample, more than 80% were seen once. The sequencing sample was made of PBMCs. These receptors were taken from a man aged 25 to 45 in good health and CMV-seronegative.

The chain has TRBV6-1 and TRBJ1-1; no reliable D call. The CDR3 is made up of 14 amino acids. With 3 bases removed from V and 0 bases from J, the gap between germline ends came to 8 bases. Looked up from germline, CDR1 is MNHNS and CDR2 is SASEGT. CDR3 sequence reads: CASSDIFLNTEAFF. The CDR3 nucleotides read TGTGCCAGCAGTGATATATTCCTGAACACTGAAGCTTTCTTT.

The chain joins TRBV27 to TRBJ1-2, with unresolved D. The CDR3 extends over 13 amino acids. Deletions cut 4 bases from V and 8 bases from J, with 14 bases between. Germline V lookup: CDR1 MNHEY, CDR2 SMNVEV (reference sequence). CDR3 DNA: TGTGCCAGCAGTTCCTATAAAAACGGGGGCTACACCTTC. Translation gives CASSSYKNGGYTF.

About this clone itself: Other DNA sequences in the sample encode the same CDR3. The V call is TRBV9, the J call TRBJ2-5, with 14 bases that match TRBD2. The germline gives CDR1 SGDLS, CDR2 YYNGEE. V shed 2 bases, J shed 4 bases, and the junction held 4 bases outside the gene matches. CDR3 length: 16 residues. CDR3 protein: CASSVGLAGGGETQYF. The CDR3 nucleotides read TGTGCCAGCAGCGTCGGACTAGCGGGGGGTGGAGAGACCCAGTACTTC.

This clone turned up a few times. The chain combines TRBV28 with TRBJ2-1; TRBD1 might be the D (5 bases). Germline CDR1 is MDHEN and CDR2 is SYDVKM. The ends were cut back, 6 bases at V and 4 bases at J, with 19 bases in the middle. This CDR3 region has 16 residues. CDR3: CASRSRQPKEYNEQFF. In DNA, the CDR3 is TGTGCCAGCAGATCACGACAGCCCAAAGAATACAATGAGCAGTTCTTC.

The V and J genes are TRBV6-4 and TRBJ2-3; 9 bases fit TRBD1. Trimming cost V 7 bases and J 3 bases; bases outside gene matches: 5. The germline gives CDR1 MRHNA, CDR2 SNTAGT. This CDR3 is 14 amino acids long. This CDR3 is CASKATGGTDTQYF. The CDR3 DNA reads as TGTGCCAGCAAGGCGACAGGGGGGACAGATACGCAGTATTTT.

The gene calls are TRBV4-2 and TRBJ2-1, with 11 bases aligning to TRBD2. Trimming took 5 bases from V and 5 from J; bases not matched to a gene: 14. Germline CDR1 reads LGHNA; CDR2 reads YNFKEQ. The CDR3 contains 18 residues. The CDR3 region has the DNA TGTGCCAGCAGCTCCCTAGCGGGGGGCGACATTTCCCACAATGAGCAGTTCTTC. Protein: CASSSLAGGDISHNEQFF.

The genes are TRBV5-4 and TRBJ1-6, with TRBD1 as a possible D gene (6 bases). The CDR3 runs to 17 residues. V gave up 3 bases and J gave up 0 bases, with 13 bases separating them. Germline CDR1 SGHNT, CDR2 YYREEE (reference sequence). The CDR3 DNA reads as TGTGCCAGCAGCTCCCGCAGGGGTCTCTCCTATAATTCACCCCTCCACTTT. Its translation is CASSSRRGLSYNSPLHF.

The CDR3 sequence: CASSPGEYQETQYF. In DNA, the CDR3 is TGTGCCAGCAGCCCAGGGGAGTACCAAGAGACCCAGTACTTC. The J gene is TRBJ2-5, the V gene TRBV7-9; D is possibly TRBD1 (6 bases). This CDR3 has 14 residues. Germline values: CDR1 SEHNR, CDR2 FQNEAQ (reference sequence). Between the trimmed V and J ends, which lost 5 bases and 0 bases, there was a span of 10 bases.

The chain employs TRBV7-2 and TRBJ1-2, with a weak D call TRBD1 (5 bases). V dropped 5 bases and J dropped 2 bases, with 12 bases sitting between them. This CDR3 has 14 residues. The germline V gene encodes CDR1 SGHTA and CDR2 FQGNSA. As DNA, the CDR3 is TGTGCCAGCAGCCCCCAGGACACAAACTATGGCTACACCTTC. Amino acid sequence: CASSPQDTNYGYTF. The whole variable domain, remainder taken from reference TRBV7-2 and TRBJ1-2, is GAGVSQSPSNKVTEKGKDVELRCDPISGHTALYWYRQSLGQGLEFLIYFQGNSAPDKSGLPSDRFSAERTGGSVSTLTIQRTQQEDSAVYLCASSPQDTNYGYTFGSGTRLTVV.

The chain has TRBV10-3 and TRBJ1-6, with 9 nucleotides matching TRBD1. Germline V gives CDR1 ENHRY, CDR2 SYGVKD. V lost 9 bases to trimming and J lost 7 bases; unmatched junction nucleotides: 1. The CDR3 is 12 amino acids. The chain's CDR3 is CAMGTGNSPLHF. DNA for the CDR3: TGTGCCATGGGGACAGGGAATTCACCCCTCCACTTT.

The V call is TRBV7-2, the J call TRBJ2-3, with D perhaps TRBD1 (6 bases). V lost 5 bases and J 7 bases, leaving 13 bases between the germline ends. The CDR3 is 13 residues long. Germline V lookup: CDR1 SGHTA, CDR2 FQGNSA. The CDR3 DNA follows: TGTGCCAGCAGCCCCTACAGGGTTCATACGCAGTATTTT. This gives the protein CASSPYRVHTQYF.

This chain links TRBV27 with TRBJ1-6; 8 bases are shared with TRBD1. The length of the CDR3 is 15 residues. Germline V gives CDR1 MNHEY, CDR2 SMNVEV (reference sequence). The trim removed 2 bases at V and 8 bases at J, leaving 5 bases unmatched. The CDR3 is CASSLRTGRDSPLHF. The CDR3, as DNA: TGTGCCAGCAGTTTAAGGACAGGGAGGGATTCACCCCTCCACTTT.

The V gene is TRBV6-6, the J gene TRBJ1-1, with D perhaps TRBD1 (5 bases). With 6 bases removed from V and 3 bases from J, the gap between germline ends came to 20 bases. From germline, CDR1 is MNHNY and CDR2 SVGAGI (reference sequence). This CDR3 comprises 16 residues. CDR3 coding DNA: TGTGCCAGCAGGGTACAGGTTAAGGCGACCCACACTGAAGCTTTCTTT. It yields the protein CASRVQVKATHTEAFF.

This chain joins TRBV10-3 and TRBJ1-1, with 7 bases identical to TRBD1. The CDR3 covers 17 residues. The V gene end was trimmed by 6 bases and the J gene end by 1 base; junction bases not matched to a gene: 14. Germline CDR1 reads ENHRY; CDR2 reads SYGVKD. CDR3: CAIRVGTAGGPNTEAFF. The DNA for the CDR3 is TGTGCCATCAGGGTGGGGACAGCTGGTGGTCCGAACACTGAAGCTTTCTTT.